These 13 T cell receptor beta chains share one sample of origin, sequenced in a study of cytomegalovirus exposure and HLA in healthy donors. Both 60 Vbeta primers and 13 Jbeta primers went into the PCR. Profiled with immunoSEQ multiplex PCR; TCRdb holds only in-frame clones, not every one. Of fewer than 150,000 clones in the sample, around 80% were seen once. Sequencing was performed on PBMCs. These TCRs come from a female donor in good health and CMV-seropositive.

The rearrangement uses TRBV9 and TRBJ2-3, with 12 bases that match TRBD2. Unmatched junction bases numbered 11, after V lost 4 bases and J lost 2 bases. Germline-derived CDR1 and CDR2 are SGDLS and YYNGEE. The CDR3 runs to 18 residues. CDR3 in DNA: TGTGCCAGCAGCCATTCCCGACTAGCGGGGGCCCTCACAGATACGCAGTATTTT. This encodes CASSHSRLAGALTDTQYF.

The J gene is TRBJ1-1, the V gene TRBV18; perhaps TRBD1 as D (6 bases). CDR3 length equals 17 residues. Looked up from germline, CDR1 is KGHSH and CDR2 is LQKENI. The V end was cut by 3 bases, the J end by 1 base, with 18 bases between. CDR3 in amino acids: CASSPLTHRDTNTEAFF. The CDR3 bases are TGTGCCAGCTCACCTTTGACCCACAGGGATACGAACACTGAAGCTTTCTTT.

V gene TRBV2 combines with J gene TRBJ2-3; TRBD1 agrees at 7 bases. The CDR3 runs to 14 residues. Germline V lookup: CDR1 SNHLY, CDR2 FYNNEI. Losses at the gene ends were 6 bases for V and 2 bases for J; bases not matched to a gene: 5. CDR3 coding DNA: TGTGCCAGCAGGTGGGGGACAGTCACAGATACGCAGTATTTT. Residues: CASRWGTVTDTQYF. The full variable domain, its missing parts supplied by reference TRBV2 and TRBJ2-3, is EPEVTQTPSHQVTQMGQEVILRCVPISNHLYFYWYRQILGQKVEFLVSFYNNEISEKSEIFDDQFSVERPDGSNFTLKIRSTKLEDSAMYFCASRWGTVTDTQYFGPGTRLTVL.

The CDR3 nucleotides read TGTGCCAGCAGCCAAAGTCTCGCGGGACAGGGTTTCGGAAACACCATATATTTT. Translation gives CASSQSLAGQGFGNTIYF. This chain connects TRBV4-2 to TRBJ1-3; 9 bases match TRBD1. The CDR3 is 18 amino acids. V was clipped by 2 bases and J by 4 bases; unmatched bases: 12. Germline V lookup: CDR1 LGHNA, CDR2 YNFKEQ.

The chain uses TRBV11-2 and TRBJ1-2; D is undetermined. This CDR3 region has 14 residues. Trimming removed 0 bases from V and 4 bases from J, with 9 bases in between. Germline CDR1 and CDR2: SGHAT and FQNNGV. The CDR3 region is CASSLDQVTYGYTF. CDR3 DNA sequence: TGTGCCAGCAGCTTAGATCAGGTGACCTATGGCTACACCTTC.

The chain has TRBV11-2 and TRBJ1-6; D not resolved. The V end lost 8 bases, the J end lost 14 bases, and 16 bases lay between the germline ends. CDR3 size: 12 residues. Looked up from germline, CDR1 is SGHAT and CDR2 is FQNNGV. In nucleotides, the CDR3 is TGTGCCAGCCGGGGTTCGGATTTCACCCTCCACTTT. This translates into CASRGSDFTLHF.

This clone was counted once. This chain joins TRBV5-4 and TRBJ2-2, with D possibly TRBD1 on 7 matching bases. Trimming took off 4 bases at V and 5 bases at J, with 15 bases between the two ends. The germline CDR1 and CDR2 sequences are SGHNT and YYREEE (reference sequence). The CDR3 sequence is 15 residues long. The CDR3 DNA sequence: TGTGCCAGCAGCCCGGAGGGGGCGCGTACCGGGGAGCTGTTTTTT. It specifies CASSPEGARTGELFF.

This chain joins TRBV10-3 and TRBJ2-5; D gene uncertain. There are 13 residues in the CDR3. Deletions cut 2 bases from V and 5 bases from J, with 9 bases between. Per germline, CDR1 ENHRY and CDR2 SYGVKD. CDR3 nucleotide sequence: TGTGCCATCAGTGAGGGCGCGCGGGAGACCCAGTACTTC. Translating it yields CAISEGARETQYF.

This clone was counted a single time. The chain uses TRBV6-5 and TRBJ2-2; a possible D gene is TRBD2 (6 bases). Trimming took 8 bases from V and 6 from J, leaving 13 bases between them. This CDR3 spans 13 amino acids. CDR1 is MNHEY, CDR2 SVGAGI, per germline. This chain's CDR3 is CASFERRAGELFF. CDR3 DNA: TGTGCCAGCTTCGAACGGAGGGCCGGGGAGCTGTTTTTT.

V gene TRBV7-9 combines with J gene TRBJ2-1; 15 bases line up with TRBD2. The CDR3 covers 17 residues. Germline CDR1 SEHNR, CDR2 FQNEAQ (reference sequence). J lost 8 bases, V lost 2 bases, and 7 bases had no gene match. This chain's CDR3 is CASSLLPGLAGGHEQFF. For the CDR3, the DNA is TGTGCCAGCAGCTTATTGCCGGGACTAGCGGGGGGCCATGAGCAGTTCTTC.

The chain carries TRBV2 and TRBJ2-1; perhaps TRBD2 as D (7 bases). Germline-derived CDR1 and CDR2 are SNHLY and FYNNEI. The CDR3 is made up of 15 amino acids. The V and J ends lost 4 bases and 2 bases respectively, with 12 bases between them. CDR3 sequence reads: CASSVGGATYNEQFF. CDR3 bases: TGTGCCAGCAGTGTAGGGGGGGCGACCTACAATGAGCAGTTCTTC.

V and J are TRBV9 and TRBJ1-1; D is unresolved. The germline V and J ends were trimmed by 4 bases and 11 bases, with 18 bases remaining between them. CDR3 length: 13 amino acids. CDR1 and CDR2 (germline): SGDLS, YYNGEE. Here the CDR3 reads CASSPEGPGGAFF. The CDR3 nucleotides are TGTGCCAGCAGCCCTGAGGGTCCCGGCGGGGCTTTCTTT.

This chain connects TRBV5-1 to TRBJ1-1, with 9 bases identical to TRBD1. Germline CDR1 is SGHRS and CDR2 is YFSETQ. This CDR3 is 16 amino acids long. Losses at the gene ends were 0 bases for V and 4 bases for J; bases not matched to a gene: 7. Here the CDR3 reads CASSLGTGALSTEAFF. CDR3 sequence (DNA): TGCGCCAGCAGCTTGGGGACAGGGGCGCTGAGCACTGAAGCTTTCTTT.